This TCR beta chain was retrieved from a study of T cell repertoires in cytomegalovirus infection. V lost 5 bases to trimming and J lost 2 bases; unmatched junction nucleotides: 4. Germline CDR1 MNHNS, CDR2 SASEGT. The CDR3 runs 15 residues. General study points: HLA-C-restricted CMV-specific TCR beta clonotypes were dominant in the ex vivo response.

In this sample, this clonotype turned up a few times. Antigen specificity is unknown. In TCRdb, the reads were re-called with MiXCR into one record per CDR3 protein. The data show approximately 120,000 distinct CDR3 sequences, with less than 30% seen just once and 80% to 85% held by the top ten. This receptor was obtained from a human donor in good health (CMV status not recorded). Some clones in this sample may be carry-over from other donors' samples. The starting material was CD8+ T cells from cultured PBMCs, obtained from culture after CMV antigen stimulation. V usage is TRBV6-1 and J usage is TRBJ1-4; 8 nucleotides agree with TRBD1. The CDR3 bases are TGTGCCAGCAGTCCACAGGGGGAGACTAATGAAAAACTGTTTTTT. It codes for CASSPQGETNEKLFF.